This T cell receptor beta chain was recovered during a study of blood T cells in healthy people across ages. Study-level background: For every two T cells, template switching captured about one barcoded beta molecule. Study-level results: Older age went with lower TCR beta diversity per million T cells, in a roughly linear way. The diversity estimates, figures obtained from one million T cells, were considered underestimates.

A remark on this clonotype: Its antigen is as yet unknown.

With a J-beta primer mix and a sample-barcoded 5' primer, a second PCR ran about 7 to 12 cycles. TCRdb re-derived calls from the 5' RACE reads in MiXCR, one entry per CDR3 protein. The sample includes 600,000 or so distinct CDR3 sequences, roughly 48% seen only once; the top ten take approximately 25%. Looked up from germline, CDR1 is SGHTA and CDR2 is FQGTGA. Trimming pared 5 bases from V and 6 bases from J, leaving 13 bases between. The CDR3 runs to 13 residues. This chain links TRBV7-3 with TRBJ1-2; D remains ambiguous. Material: blood. This clonotype was obtained from a man older than 75 in good health. As DNA, the CDR3 is TGTGCCAGCAGCGGTACCGGGCTCGATGGCTACACCTTC. Residues: CASSGTGLDGYTF. Filled out from reference TRBV7-3 and TRBJ1-2, the complete variable domain reads GAGVSQTPSNKVTEKGKYVELRCDPISGHTALYWYRQSLGQGPEFLIYFQGTGAADDSGLPNDRFFAVRPEGSVSTLKIQRTERGDSAVYLCASSGTGLDGYTFGSGTRLTVV.